This T cell receptor beta chain was observed in a study of blood T cell repertoires in COVID-19. Study in general: Samples representing acute and convalescent COVID-19 were sourced from the United States, Italy and Spain. T cells, B-cell-depleted T cells, or PBMCs provided the cDNA or gDNA that served as material.

The authors' processing: Reference gene primer amplification yielded estimated nucleated cell counts. Using immunoSEQ multiplex PCR, the repertoire was profiled, and TCRdb retains in-frame clones only, with some absent. V and J calls and clone size are as listed in that table; D and trimming were resolved from the DNA. Among 200,000 to 250,000 clones, 70% to 90% were seen once, and the ten largest hold about 0.93%. The germline V gene has CDR1 GTSNPN and CDR2 SVGIG (reference sequence). Trimming removed 4 bases from V and 3 bases from J; junction bases left unmatched: 9. The length of the CDR3 is 15 residues.

The sequencing input was peripheral blood. The receptor comes from a man between 35 and 55 years old with acute or convalescent COVID-19. V is TRBV30 and J is TRBJ2-5; TRBD1 matches at 9 bases. CDR3 bases: TGTGCCTGGATGAACCCGGGACAGGGAGAAGAGACCCAGTACTTC. Protein sequence: CAWMNPGQGEETQYF.